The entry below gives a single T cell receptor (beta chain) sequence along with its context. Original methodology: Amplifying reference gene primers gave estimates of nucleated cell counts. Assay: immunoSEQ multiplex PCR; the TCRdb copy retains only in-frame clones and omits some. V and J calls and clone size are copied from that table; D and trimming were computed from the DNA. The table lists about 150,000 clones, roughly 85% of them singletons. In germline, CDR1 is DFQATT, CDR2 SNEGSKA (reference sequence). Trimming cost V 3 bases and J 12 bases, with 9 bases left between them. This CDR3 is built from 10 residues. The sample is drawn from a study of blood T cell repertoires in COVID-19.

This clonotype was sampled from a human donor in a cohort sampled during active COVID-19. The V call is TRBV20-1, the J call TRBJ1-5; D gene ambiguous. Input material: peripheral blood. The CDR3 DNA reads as TGCAGTGCTAGCAGCGGGGTCCAGCATTTT. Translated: CSASSGVQHF.